Listed below are T cell receptor beta chains from one sample, sequenced in a study of Ad26.COV2.S vaccination and SARS-CoV-2 variants. Repertoires were generated with immunoSEQ multiplex PCR, while TCRdb's copy carries only in-frame clones and drops some. The repertoire holds around 450,000 clones, with roughly nine tenths as singletons. The source material was peripheral blood, sampled in a trial of Ad26.COV2.S vaccine versus placebo. Every receptor here comes from a person between 18 and 65 years old who received the Ad26.COV2.S COVID-19 vaccine or a placebo. CDR3s include the opening cysteine and the closing phenylalanine or tryptophan. The D gene is left open where the match is weak. Clone size appears in some rows only: once, few, many, or a class for an expanded clone.

TRBV27	TRBD2	TRBJ2-5	-	19	CASSFTGLAGGPVGETQYF	TGTGCCAGCAGTTTCACGGGACTAGCGGGAGGGCCGGTGGGGGAGACCCAGTACTTC
TRBV3-1/TRBV3-2	TRBD1	TRBJ1-2	-	15	CASSHGQTGYHGYTF	TGTGCCAGCAGCCACGGGCAGACAGGGTACCATGGCTACACCTTC
TRBV28	TRBD1	TRBJ1-3	-	18	CASSPLRTGIGPGNTIYF	TGTGCCAGCAGTCCCCTCAGGACAGGGATAGGCCCTGGAAACACCATATATTTT
TRBV7-2	-	TRBJ2-7	-	15	CASSLAGDPVGEQYF	TGTGCCAGCAGCTTAGCGGGAGATCCCGTAGGCGAGCAGTACTTC
TRBV5-8	-	TRBJ2-3	once	12	CASSFAGDTQYF	TGTGCCAGCAGCTTTGCTGGAGATACGCAGTATTTT
TRBV6-5	-	TRBJ1-6	-	14	CASSITGPNSPLHF	TGTGCCAGCAGTATAACAGGACCAAATTCACCCCTCCACTTT
TRBV9	TRBD1	TRBJ2-7	once	16	CASSRTPGQGSYEQYF	TGTGCCAGCAGCCGAACTCCGGGACAGGGGTCCTACGAGCAGTACTTC
TRBV15	-	TRBJ2-5	-	15	CATSRVLAVQETQYF	TGTGCCACCAGCAGAGTCTTAGCGGTCCAAGAGACCCAGTACTTC
TRBV7-2	-	TRBJ1-4	-	15	CASSLARAANEKLFF	TGTGCCAGCAGCTTAGCGAGGGCGGCTAATGAAAAACTGTTTTTT
TRBV15	-	TRBJ2-1	-	16	CATSRGGLVIIDEQFF	TGTGCCACCAGCAGAGGGGGACTGGTTATTATCGATGAGCAGTTCTTC
TRBV6-2/TRBV6-3	-	TRBJ2-7	-	11	CASSYVYEQYF	TGTGCCAGCAGTTACGTCTACGAGCAGTACTTC
TRBV7-9	-	TRBJ1-6	few	13	CASSLEEGSPLHF	TGTGCCAGCAGCTTAGAGGAAGGCTCACCCCTCCACTTT
TRBV19	TRBD2	TRBJ2-4	-	17	CASTQNRLAGTKNIQYF	TGTGCCAGTACCCAAAACCGACTAGCGGGGACCAAAAACATTCAGTACTTC
TRBV12-3/TRBV12-4	TRBD1	TRBJ2-3	-	13	CASSQRTGNTQYF	TGTGCCAGCAGCCAACGGACAGGAAATACGCAGTATTTT
TRBV30	TRBD2	TRBJ2-5	-	17	CAQGGSGSVGLGETQYF	TGTGCCCAAGGGGGTAGCGGGAGTGTGGGATTGGGAGAGACCCAGTACTTC
TRBV30	-	TRBJ1-1	-	12	CAWSPRGGEAFF	TGTGCCTGGAGTCCACGGGGAGGAGAAGCTTTCTTT
TRBV5-1	TRBD2	TRBJ2-5	-	16	CASSLGSGGRTETQYF	TGCGCCAGCAGCTTGGGAAGCGGGGGCCGGACCGAGACCCAGTACTTC
TRBV4-1	-	TRBJ1-3	-	16	CASRPGPFESVGTIYF	TGCGCCAGCAGGCCGGGACCCTTCGAATCTGTGGGCACCATATATTTT
TRBV2	-	TRBJ1-6	few	13	CASCVGGVRPLHF	TGTGCCAGCTGCGTCGGGGGCGTCCGGCCCCTCCACTTT
TRBV9	-	TRBJ2-2	-	15	CASSVAGTNTGELFF	TGTGCCAGCAGCGTAGCTGGGACGAACACCGGGGAGCTGTTTTTT
TRBV7-2	-	TRBJ1-2	-	13	CASSRTGSYGYTF	TGTGCCAGCAGCCGAACCGGGAGCTATGGCTACACCTTC
TRBV2	TRBD1	TRBJ1-3	-	18	CASSSLPGQGAPGNTIYF	TGTGCCAGCAGTTCGCTCCCGGGACAGGGGGCTCCCGGAAACACCATATATTTT
TRBV6-6	-	TRBJ1-5	-	14	CASTSGPAQQPQHF	TGTGCCAGCACTTCGGGCCCAGCGCAGCAGCCCCAGCATTTT
TRBV9	-	TRBJ1-2	few	15	CASSVAPWGNYGYTF	TGTGCCAGCAGCGTGGCCCCGTGGGGTAACTATGGCTACACCTTC
TRBV5-1	-	TRBJ2-5	-	14	CATGRVGPQETQYF	TGCGCCACCGGGCGGGTCGGACCCCAAGAGACCCAGTACTTC
TRBV6-6	-	TRBJ1-3	once	11	CASTSGNTIYF	TGTGCCAGTACCTCTGGAAACACCATATATTTT
TRBV6-6	-	TRBJ2-3	-	16	CASSYSTFRATDTQYF	TGTGCCAGCAGTTACTCGACCTTCAGGGCCACAGATACGCAGTATTTT
TRBV28	TRBD1	TRBJ1-1	-	12	CASLDRATEAFF	TGTGCCAGCTTAGACAGGGCCACTGAAGCTTTCTTT
TRBV19	-	TRBJ1-1	-	12	CASSPGYTEAFF	TGTGCCAGTAGTCCAGGATACACTGAAGCTTTCTTT
TRBV30	-	TRBJ1-1	-	18	CAWSRVLFPGRMNTEAFF	TGTGCCTGGAGTCGTGTACTATTTCCGGGCAGGATGAACACTGAAGCTTTCTTT
TRBV4-1	TRBD1	TRBJ2-3	-	18	CASSQDQARTGTSDTQYF	TGCGCCAGCAGCCAAGATCAAGCCAGGACAGGGACTTCCGATACGCAGTATTTT
TRBV7-6	-	TRBJ1-3	-	16	CASSLGGLSSGNTIYF	TGTGCCAGCAGCTTAGGAGGGCTGAGCTCTGGAAACACCATATATTTT
TRBV28	TRBD1	TRBJ1-5	-	13	CASSLDRAQPQHF	TGTGCCAGCAGTTTGGACAGGGCACAGCCCCAGCATTTT
TRBV19	-	TRBJ1-5	once	14	CATWATRTGQPQHF	TGTGCCACCTGGGCCACTCGGACGGGTCAGCCCCAGCATTTT
TRBV4-2	TRBD2	TRBJ2-7	once	15	CASSLTGLAIYEQYF	TGTGCCAGCAGCCTAACGGGACTAGCGATCTACGAGCAGTACTTC
TRBV3-1/TRBV3-2	-	TRBJ1-5	once	14	CASSQGVGDQPQHF	TGTGCCAGCAGCCAAGGGGTTGGGGATCAGCCCCAGCATTTT
TRBV13	-	TRBJ2-7	-	13	CASSLSPIYEQYF	TGTGCCAGCAGCTTATCCCCAATCTACGAGCAGTACTTC
TRBV10-3	TRBD1	TRBJ1-6	-	13	CAIRQGENSPLHF	TGTGCCATAAGACAGGGTGAGAATTCACCCCTCCACTTT
TRBV7-9	-	TRBJ2-1	-	15	CASHSRGLSYNEQFF	TGTGCCAGCCACAGCCGGGGCCTCTCCTACAATGAGCAGTTCTTC
TRBV29-1	-	TRBJ1-2	-	12	CSVGTRAYGYTF	TGCAGCGTGGGGACCAGGGCCTATGGCTACACCTTC
TRBV7-2	-	TRBJ2-7	-	15	CASSHDTSPPYPQYF	TGTGCCAGCAGCCACGACACTTCACCACCTTATCCGCAGTACTTC
TRBV5-1	TRBD2	TRBJ2-7	-	16	CASSSGSTSGSYEQYF	TGCGCCAGCAGCAGCGGATCGACTAGCGGGAGCTACGAGCAGTACTTC
TRBV18	-	TRBJ2-5	-	16	CASSPLTGTIQETQYF	TGTGCCAGCTCACCACTAACCGGGACCATACAAGAGACCCAGTACTTC
TRBV5-4	-	TRBJ2-5	-	15	CASSSDLGELETQYF	TGTGCCAGCAGCTCAGACCTAGGAGAGTTGGAGACCCAGTACTTC
TRBV27	TRBD1	TRBJ2-7	-	11	CASSARDRQYF	TGTGCCAGCAGTGCTCGGGACAGACAGTACTTC